This T cell receptor (beta chain) stems from a study of blood T cell repertoires in COVID-19. Background on the study: Acute-phase and convalescent COVID-19 samples originated in the United States, Italy and Spain. From T cells, B-cell-depleted T cells, or PBMCs came the material, which was cDNA or gDNA.

How the authors handled the data: Nucleated cell counts were estimated from reference gene primer amplification. Profiling relied on immunoSEQ multiplex PCR, and the TCRdb table lists in-frame clones only, not all of them. The V and J calls and clone size come from that table; D and trimming were worked out from the DNA. The data hold roughly 200,000 clones, with about 70% observed a single time. The sample was peripheral blood. The clonotype comes from a woman in her 50s with active or convalescent COVID-19.

The CDR3 DNA sequence: TGTGCCAGCAGTCGTACGGGGACTAGCGGGAACGAGCAGTACTTC. This gives the protein CASSRTGTSGNEQYF. This chain joins TRBV6-5 and TRBJ2-7; 13 bases align to TRBD2. CDR1 MNHEY and CDR2 SVGAGI come from the germline V gene. The V segment lost 5 bases and the J segment 5 bases; nucleotides outside the gene matches: 6. The CDR3 contains 15 residues.